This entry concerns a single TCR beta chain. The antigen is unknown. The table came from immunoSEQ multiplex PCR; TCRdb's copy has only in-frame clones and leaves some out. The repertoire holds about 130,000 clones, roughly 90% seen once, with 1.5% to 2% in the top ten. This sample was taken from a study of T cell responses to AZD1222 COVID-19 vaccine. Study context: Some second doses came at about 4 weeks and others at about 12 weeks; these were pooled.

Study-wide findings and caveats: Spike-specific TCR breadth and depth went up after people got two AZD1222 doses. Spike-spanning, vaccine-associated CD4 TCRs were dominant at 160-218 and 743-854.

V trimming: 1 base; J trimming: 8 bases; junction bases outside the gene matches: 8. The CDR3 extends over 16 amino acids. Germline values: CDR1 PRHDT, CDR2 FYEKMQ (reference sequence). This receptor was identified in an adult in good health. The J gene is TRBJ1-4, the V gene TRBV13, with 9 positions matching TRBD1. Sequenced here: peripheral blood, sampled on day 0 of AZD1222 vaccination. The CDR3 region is CASSLASGQGGEKLFF. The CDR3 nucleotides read TGTGCCAGCAGCTTAGCATCGGGACAGGGTGGAGAAAAACTGTTTTTT.